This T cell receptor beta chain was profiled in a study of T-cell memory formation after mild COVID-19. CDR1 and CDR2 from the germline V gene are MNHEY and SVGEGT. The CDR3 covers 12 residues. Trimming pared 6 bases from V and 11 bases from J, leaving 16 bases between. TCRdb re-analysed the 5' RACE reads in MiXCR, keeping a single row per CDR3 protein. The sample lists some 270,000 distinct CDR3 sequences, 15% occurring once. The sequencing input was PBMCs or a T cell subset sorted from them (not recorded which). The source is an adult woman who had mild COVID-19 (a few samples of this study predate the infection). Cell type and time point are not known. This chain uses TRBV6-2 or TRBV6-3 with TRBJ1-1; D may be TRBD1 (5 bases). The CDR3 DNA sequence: TGTGCCAGCAGGAGGGGCAATTCAAGGGCTTTCTTT. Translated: CASRRGNSRAFF.